The sequence of this TCR beta chain was determined in a study of beta chain features in type 1 diabetes. The overall study: Regarding age, gender and cell yields, patients proved similar to healthy donors.

Expressed TCRB transcripts were sequenced because the isolated RNA had all been reverse transcribed beforehand. Sequencing used immunoSEQ multiplex PCR; TCRdb keeps in-frame clones, though not all of them. The sample lists 200,000 to 250,000 clones, around 16% occurring once. A sort by CD45RO/CCR7/CD25/CD127/CD95/CD27 yielded CD4+ naive, central memory, regulatory and stem cell-like memory cells. Sorted populations all had greater than 98% purity. On this clone itself: Its target is not known.

Findings of the study overall: Compared to healthy donors, patients appeared to have naive, central memory and Treg TCRB repertoires that were more alike. Significant though moderate, a shortening of TCRB CDR3s appeared in all four CD4+ subsets of Type 1 diabetes patients.

The TCR was taken from a man younger than 40 with type 1 diabetes. Input material: naive CD4+ T cells from blood.

DNA of the CDR3: TGCAGCGTTGCTGGGACTAGCGGCCAAGAGACCCAGTACTTC. Residues: CSVAGTSGQETQYF. The rearrangement uses TRBV29-1 and TRBJ2-5, with 11 bases aligning to TRBD2. Germline values: CDR1 SQVTM, CDR2 ANQGSEA. CDR3 length: 14 amino acids. The J segment lost 1 base and the V segment lost 4 bases, leaving 2 bases of the junction unmatched. Combining the CDR3 with reference TRBV29-1 and TRBJ2-5 gives the whole variable domain SAVISQKPSRDICQRGTSLTIQCQVDSQVTMMFWYRQQPGQSLTLIATANQGSEATYESGFVIDKFPISRPNLTFSTLTVSNMSPEDSSIYLCSVAGTSGQETQYFGPGTRLLVL.